This is a list of T cell receptor beta chains from one sample in a study of cytomegalovirus exposure and HLA in healthy donors. Profiling relied on immunoSEQ multiplex PCR, and the TCRdb table lists in-frame clones only, not all of them. In all, the sample yields under 250,000 clones. Sequences were obtained from PBMCs. The receptors here all came from a girl aged 2 to 10 in good health and CMV-seropositive. Each CDR3 is given with its conserved first and last residue. The D gene is left open where the match is weak.

TRBJ1-5 . TRBV7-2 TGTGCCAGCAGCTTACCACAGGCAGGCCAGCCCCAGCATTTT CASSLPQAGQPQHF
TRBJ2-5 . TRBV9 TGTGCCAGCAGTGAGGGGGACCTAAAAAGGAGGGAGACCCAGTACTTC CASSEGDLKRRETQYF
TRBJ1-3 . TRBV19 TGTGCCAGTAGTATAGATCCTTCCAGGGCCTACTCTGGAAACACCATATATTTT CASSIDPSRAYSGNTIYF
TRBJ1-1 TRBD1 TRBV6-1 TGTGCCAGCAGTGAAACAGGGGTCCTGGTGATGGCTTTCTTT CASSETGVLVMAFF
TRBJ1-5 . TRBV27 TGTGCCAGCAGTTCGACAGGCACCAATCAGCCCCAGCATTTT CASSSTGTNQPQHF
TRBJ2-7 TRBD2 TRBV28 TGTGCCAGCAGTTTTGGGCTAGCGGGGGCCTCCTACGAGCAGTACTTC CASSFGLAGASYEQYF
TRBJ1-2 . TRBV28 TGTGCCAGCTCTCGGGGGACGGTCTATGGCTACACCTTC CASSRGTVYGYTF
TRBJ2-3 TRBD2 TRBV2 TGTGCCAGCAGTCTTAGCGGGACTAGCACAGATACGCAGTATTTT CASSLSGTSTDTQYF
TRBJ1-4 TRBD1 TRBV13 TGTGCCAGTGGACAGGGGGGGTCACATGAAAAACTGTTTTTT CASGQGGSHEKLFF
TRBJ1-1 TRBD1 TRBV28 TGTGCCAGCACATGGACAGGGTTTAATGAAGCTTTCTTT CASTWTGFNEAFF
TRBJ2-1 TRBD1 TRBV5-6 TGTGCCAGCAGCCCCGGGACAGGGTGGAATGAGCAGTTCTTC CASSPGTGWNEQFF
TRBJ2-2 TRBD2 TRBV4-2 TGTGCCAGCAGCGCTGGACTAGCGGGAGCAACCGGGGAGCTGTTTTTT CASSAGLAGATGELFF
TRBJ1-5 TRBD1 TRBV30 TGTGCCTGGAGTCAAGGGGGCGATCAGCCCCAGCATTTT CAWSQGGDQPQHF
TRBJ1-2 TRBD1 TRBV7-9 TGTGCCAGCAGCTTTACAGGGGCGGACTATGGCTACACCTTC CASSFTGADYGYTF
TRBJ1-1 TRBD1 TRBV19 TGTGCCAGTAGTAGGAGAGACAGGGATGAAGCTTTCTTT CASSRRDRDEAFF
TRBJ1-2 TRBD1 TRBV5-6 TGTGCCAGCAGCTTGGACACATACACGACAGGGATCGGAGGCTACACCTTC CASSLDTYTTGIGGYTF
TRBJ2-7 TRBD1 TRBV18 TGTGCCAGCTCACCACCCAGGACAGGGGAGAACGAGCAGTACTTC CASSPPRTGENEQYF
TRBJ2-5 TRBD2 TRBV15 TGTGCCACCAGCAGTCGTAGCGGGACCTTCCAAGAGACCCAGTACTTC CATSSRSGTFQETQYF
TRBJ2-5 TRBD2 TRBV5-1 TGCGCCAGCAGCTTCGGACTAGCGGGAGGGGGAGAGACCCAGTACTTC CASSFGLAGGGETQYF
TRBJ1-1 . TRBV19 TGTGCCAGTACCATCGGGGGAACTGAAGCTTTCTTT CASTIGGTEAFF
TRBJ1-2 . TRBV2 TGTGCCAGCAGAAAGACAGGCCCCTATGGCTACACCTTC CASRKTGPYGYTF
TRBJ2-5 TRBD1 TRBV5-6 TGTGCCAGCAGCTTCGGACAGGGAGAGACCCAGTACTTC CASSFGQGETQYF
TRBJ2-7 TRBD2 TRBV4-2 TGTGCCAGCAGCCATGGACTAGCGGGACCCTACGAGCAGTACTTC CASSHGLAGPYEQYF
TRBJ2-7 TRBD2 TRBV6-5 TGTGCCAGCAGTTACATAGCGGGAGTTTACGAGCAGTACTTC CASSYIAGVYEQYF
TRBJ2-3 TRBD2 TRBV7-3 TGTGCCAGCAGCTTAGATAAGACTAGCGAGATCACAGATACGCAGTATTTT CASSLDKTSEITDTQYF
TRBJ2-7 . TRBV13 TGTGCCAGCAGCTTGGGGGCGTGGGAGCAGTACTTC CASSLGAWEQYF
TRBJ1-2 . TRBV2 TGTGCCAGCAGTGAAGCCTTCCGTATATCCGGCTCCGGGGAGTTC CASSEAFRISGSGEF
TRBJ2-7 TRBD2 TRBV6-5 TGTGCCAGCAGTCCTGGACTAGTGGATCCCTACGAGCAGTACTTC CASSPGLVDPYEQYF
TRBJ2-3 . TRBV2 TGTGCCAGCAGTCTTTTCGGCGGGACCACAGATACGCAGTATTTT CASSLFGGTTDTQYF
TRBJ2-1 TRBD2 TRBV11-2 TGTGCCAGCAGCGTAGCGGGTTCCTACAATGAGCAGTTCTTC CASSVAGSYNEQFF
TRBJ2-3 . TRBV4-1 TGCGCCAGCAGCCAGGAGGGTAGCACAGATACGCAGTATTTT CASSQEGSTDTQYF
TRBJ2-1 TRBD2 TRBV18 TGTGCCAGCTCACCGTTAGCGGGAGTGGGGAATGAGCAGTTCTTC CASSPLAGVGNEQFF
TRBJ2-3 . TRBV7-9 TGTGCCAGCAGCGTGACTAGTGGAGTGGGCACAGATACGCAGTATTTT CASSVTSGVGTDTQYF
TRBJ1-1 TRBD1 TRBV10-1 TGCGCCAGCAGTGGAGATACAGGGGGCACTGAAGCTTTCTTT CASSGDTGGTEAFF
TRBJ2-7 . TRBV2 TGTGCCAGCAGTGATTGGACTCACTACGAGCAGTACTTC CASSDWTHYEQYF
TRBJ1-2 . TRBV19 TGTGCCAGTAGTATCGCTGAAAGAGGCTATGGCTACACCTTC CASSIAERGYGYTF
TRBJ1-1 . TRBV15 TGTGCCACCGCCAACAGGGTGTCGGGCACTGAAGCTTTCTTT CATANRVSGTEAFF
TRBJ2-5 TRBD2 TRBV5-6 TGTGCCAGCAGCCCACCTGGACTAGCGCCAACCGAGGGGCGGGAGACCCAGTACTTC CASSPPGLAPTEGRETQYF
TRBJ2-7 . TRBV25-1 TGTGCCAGCAGTGAACCGGGAGCCGCCTACGAGCAGTACTTC CASSEPGAAYEQYF
TRBJ2-3 TRBD2 TRBV5-1 TGCGCCAGCAGCTTGGCGATGGTGGCGGGGGTAAAATGGGTCACAGATACGCAGTATTTT CASSLAMVAGVKWVTDTQYF